This T cell receptor (beta chain) was sequenced for a study of blood T cell repertoires in COVID-19. Overall study: COVID-19 samples from acute and convalescent phases originated in the United States, Italy and Spain.

Participants were aged about 18 to 90 years from around 25 US areas. Two consecutive negative NP/OP PCR tests, clearance, or resolved symptoms defined Cohort 3 recovery. The CDR3 length is 14 residues. In germline, CDR1 is LNHDA, CDR2 SQIVND (reference sequence). Trimming left V 10 bases short and J 0 bases short, with 15 bases between. How the authors handled the data: Cell counts per sample came from amplifying reference gene primers. The table came from immunoSEQ multiplex PCR; TCRdb's copy has only in-frame clones and leaves some out. V and J calls and clone size follow that table, whereas D and trimming were derived from the DNA. The sample lists fewer than 500,000 clones, around 87% occurring once.

This receptor was obtained from a man aged 25-45 years who had recovered from COVID-19. The sample taken for sequencing was PBMCs or T cells enriched from blood (not recorded which). The chain carries TRBV19 and TRBJ2-5; D is perhaps TRBD2 (6 bases). The CDR3 DNA follows: TGTGCCATCGGGCTAGCGAGGTACCAAGAGACCCAGTACTTC. The encoded protein is CAIGLARYQETQYF.